Included here is one TCR beta chain sequence, with context. Here immunoSEQ multiplex PCR was the method, and the copy in TCRdb shows in-frame clones only, minus some. This table holds some 150,000 clones, 94% found once. This sample is part of a study of control samples from healthy donors and cancer patients. The CDR3 loop spans 15 amino acids. Looked up from germline, CDR1 is SEHNR and CDR2 is FQNEAQ (reference sequence). V lost 4 bases and J lost 3; bases outside the gene matches: 1. Sequenced: blood. The V gene is TRBV7-9, the J gene TRBJ2-2; 11 bases fit TRBD2. The sequence derives from a man aged 35 to 55 in good health. CDR3 sequence: CASSSGLADTGELFF. CDR3 nucleotide sequence: TGTGCCAGCAGCTCGGGACTAGCGGACACCGGGGAGCTGTTTTTT.